The TCR beta chain described here comes from a study of cytomegalovirus exposure and HLA in healthy donors. Findings and caveats of the study: Reportedly, diagnosis of cytomegalovirus status by the classifier showed high specificity and sensitivity. The study flagged roughly 160 TCR beta chains as cytomegalovirus-associated. Most sequenced TCRs were rare (though some public TCRs occurred in many donors).

In regard to this clone: What it binds is unknown.

Only in-frame clones appear in the TCRdb table, and some are missing; sequencing was by immunoSEQ multiplex PCR. The sample holds approximately 170,000 clones, about 90% seen once. The donors belonged to the roughly 110-subject validation cohort, separate from the approximately 670-subject first cohort. Trimming cost V 4 bases and J 7 bases; bases outside gene matches: 12. The CDR3 is made up of 15 amino acids. CDR1 is PRHDT and CDR2 is FYEKMQ in the germline V gene (reference sequence). The specimen sequenced was PBMCs. This chain connects TRBV13 to TRBJ2-7; 8 bases align to TRBD1. This clonotype was obtained from a woman in her late teens or twenties in good health and CMV-seropositive. The CDR3 here is CASSSPRTGLREQYF. As DNA, the CDR3 is TGTGCCAGCAGCTCCCCGAGGACAGGGTTGCGGGAGCAGTACTTC.